This section outlines one T cell receptor (beta chain) sequence together with its context. These data originate in a study of blood T cell repertoires in COVID-19. Study-wide background: Donors in the United States, Italy and Spain gave samples during acute or convalescent COVID-19. T cells, B-cell-depleted T cells, or PBMCs supplied cDNA or gDNA.

The protocol was immunoSEQ multiplex PCR, while the TCRdb copy is restricted to in-frame clones and leaves out a portion. The data contain hundreds of thousands of clones, around 87% of them singletons. V lost 2 bases to trimming and J lost 3 bases, with 14 bases between them. There are 15 residues in the CDR3. The germline V gene has CDR1 MNHEY and CDR2 SMNVEV (reference sequence). The sequenced sample was peripheral blood. This chain links TRBV27 with TRBJ2-7, with no clear D. The sequence was obtained from a man between 18 and 35 years old with active or convalescent COVID-19. CDR3 nucleotide sequence: TGTGCCAGCAGTTTAAAACAGCTAACAAACTACGAGCAGTACTTC. This translates into CASSLKQLTNYEQYF.